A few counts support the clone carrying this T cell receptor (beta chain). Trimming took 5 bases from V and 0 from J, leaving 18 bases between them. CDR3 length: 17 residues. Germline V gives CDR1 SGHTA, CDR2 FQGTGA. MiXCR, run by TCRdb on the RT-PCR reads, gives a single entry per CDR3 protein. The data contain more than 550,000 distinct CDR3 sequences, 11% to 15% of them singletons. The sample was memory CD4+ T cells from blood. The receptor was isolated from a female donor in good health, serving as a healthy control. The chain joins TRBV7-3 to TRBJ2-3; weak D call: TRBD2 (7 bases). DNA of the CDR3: TGTGCCAGCAGCAGGGGGGGCCCCAAGGCTAGCACAGATACGCAGTATTTT. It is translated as CASSRGGPKASTDTQYF.